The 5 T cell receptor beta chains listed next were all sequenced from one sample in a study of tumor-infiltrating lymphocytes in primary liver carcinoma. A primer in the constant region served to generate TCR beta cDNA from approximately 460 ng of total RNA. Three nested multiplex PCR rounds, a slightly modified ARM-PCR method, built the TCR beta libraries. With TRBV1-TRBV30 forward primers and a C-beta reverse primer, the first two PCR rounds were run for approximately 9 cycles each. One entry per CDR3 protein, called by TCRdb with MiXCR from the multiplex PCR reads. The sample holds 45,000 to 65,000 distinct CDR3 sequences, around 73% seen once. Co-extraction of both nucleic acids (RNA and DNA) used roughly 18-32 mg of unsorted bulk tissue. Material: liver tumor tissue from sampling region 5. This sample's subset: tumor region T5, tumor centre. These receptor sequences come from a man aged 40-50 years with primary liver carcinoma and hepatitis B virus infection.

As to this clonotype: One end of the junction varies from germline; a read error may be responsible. The CDR3 reads CASSPGVYSNQLQHF. The DNA for the CDR3 is TGTGCCAGCAGCCCAGGGGTTTATAGCAATCAGCTCCAGCACTTT. V gene TRBV28 combines with J gene TRBJ1-5; D is possibly TRBD1 (6 bases). CDR3 length equals 15 residues. Germline V gene lookup returns CDR1 MDHEN and CDR2 SYDVKM.

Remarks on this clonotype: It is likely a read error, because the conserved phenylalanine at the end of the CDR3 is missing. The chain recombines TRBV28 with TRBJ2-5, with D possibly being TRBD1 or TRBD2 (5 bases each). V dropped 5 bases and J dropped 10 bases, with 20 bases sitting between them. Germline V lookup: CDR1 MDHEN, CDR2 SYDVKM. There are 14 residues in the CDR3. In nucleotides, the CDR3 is TGTGCCAGCAGTGGGGACCACCTCAGGCAGATCCAGTACTTA. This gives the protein CASSGDHLRQIQYL.

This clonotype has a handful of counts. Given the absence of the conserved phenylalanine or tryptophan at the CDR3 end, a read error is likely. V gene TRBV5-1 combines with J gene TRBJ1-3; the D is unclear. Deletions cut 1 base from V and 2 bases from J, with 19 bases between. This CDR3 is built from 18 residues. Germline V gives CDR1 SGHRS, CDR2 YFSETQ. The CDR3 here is CASSLSSPVKGTGNTIYS. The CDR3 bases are TGCGCCAGCAGCTTGTCTTCGCCCGTAAAAGGGACTGGAAACACCATATATTCT.

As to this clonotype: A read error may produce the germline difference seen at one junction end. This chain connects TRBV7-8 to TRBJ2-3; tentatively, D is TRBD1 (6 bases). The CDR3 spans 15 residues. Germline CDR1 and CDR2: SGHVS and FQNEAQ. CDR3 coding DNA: TGTGTCAGCAGCTTAGCCCCAGACAGGATAATATTGCAGTACTTT. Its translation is CVSSLAPDRIILQYF.

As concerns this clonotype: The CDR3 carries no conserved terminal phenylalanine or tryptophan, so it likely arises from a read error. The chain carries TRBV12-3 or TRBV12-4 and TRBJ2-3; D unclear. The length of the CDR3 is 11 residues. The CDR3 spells CAIRSTDTQYS. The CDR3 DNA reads TGTGCTATTCGGAGCACAGATACGCAGTATTCT.